A selection of T cell receptor beta chains follows, all from one sample in a study of T cells in Graves' hyperthyroidism and ophthalmopathy. TCRdb redid the calling of the multiplex PCR reads with MiXCR, one entry per CDR3 protein. The data hold fewer than 350,000 distinct CDR3 sequences, with about 21% observed a single time. The sequenced material came from blood. The receptors were gathered from a woman aged 50 to 60 with Graves' hyperthyroidism. The CDR3 runs from the conserved cysteine through the conserved F or W. A D gene is named only where the DNA matches it firmly.

>TRBV12-3/TRBV12-4|.
CASSPGAGRSNNEQFF
>TRBV27|TRBD1
CASSWDRENSPLHF
>TRBV11-2|.
CASSLDLNTEAFF
>TRBV5-1|.
CASSLSGGYNEQFF
>TRBV6-2/TRBV6-3|TRBD1
CASSPGPGTGQDTQYF
>TRBV20-1|TRBD2
CSARKTSGTFTDTQYF
>TRBV9|.
CASSPLGGLIGYTF
>TRBV5-5|.
CASSLSRDGPRRYSTDTQYF
>TRBV12-3/TRBV12-4|.
CASSPRRDGDEQFF
>TRBV12-3/TRBV12-4|.
CASSLEGAAFGYTF
>TRBV29-1|.
CSVRREETKYF
>TRBV6-2/TRBV6-3|TRBD2
CASRSSGGTYNEQFF
>TRBV11-1|.
CASSTRRGRLGELFF
>TRBV6-1|.
CASINRPVNTEAFF
>TRBV24-1|.
CATSDSGFSQPQHF
>TRBV7-8|TRBD1
CASSLVKGANEQYF
>TRBV15|TRBD1
CATSRDQTGTGAGQFF
>TRBV7-2|TRBD2
CASSYSGTSGVNEQFF
>TRBV7-3|.
CASSIRDTNTGELFF
>TRBV7-9|TRBD2
CASSRSGGLPYNEQFF
>TRBV7-8|TRBD1
CASSGDRVSPLHF
>TRBV6-2/TRBV6-3|TRBD1
CASARDRGWGGRDTQYF
>TRBV7-9|TRBD2
CASSLSGLAGYNEQFF
>TRBV28|TRBD1
CASSFGGGQGEYEQYF
>TRBV3-1|TRBD1
CASSHGQAASSPLHF
>TRBV28|.
CVSNPHKSTGELFF
>TRBV6-1|.
CASSDGRWQVYEQYF
>TRBV3-1|.
CASSQDPSAYEQYF
>TRBV11-3|.
CASSPQVGRQFF
>TRBV7-9|.
CASSFLPYNEQFF
>TRBV20-1|.
CSARGGFYETQYF
>TRBV12-3/TRBV12-4|.
CASSNGQPMNTEAFF
>TRBV10-3|TRBD1
CAISEIQGATQETQYF
>TRBV30|.
CAWSPSPGYEQYF
>TRBV19|TRBD1
CASTSNSGGNTEAFF
>TRBV12-3/TRBV12-4|.
CASSSPLGYTF
>TRBV27|TRBD1
CASRPTGGGADTQYF
>TRBV5-1|TRBD2
CASSSGLAGGNEQFF
>TRBV28|TRBD2
CASSQLAGGFSYEQYF
>TRBV28|.
CASGGQGVDEQYF
>TRBV5-1|.
CASSLEAAQETQYF
>TRBV20-1|.
CSARDGSDFTRFRSYEQYF
>TRBV20-1|.
CSARFPSSNEKLFF
>TRBV7-9|.
CASSLRRISEDTQYF
>TRBV28|.
CASNLRRDYQETQYF
>TRBV27|.
CASRDLKGSGNTIYF
>TRBV6-1|.
CASLARTVYGYTF
>TRBV18|.
CASSSRPEGSGELFF
>TRBV7-2|.
CASSSERATYNSPLHF
>TRBV4-1|TRBD2
CASSQGLAGVLSTDTQYF
>TRBV2|.
CASSRQLQETQYF
>TRBV19|.
CASTMNDGYTF
>TRBV18|TRBD1
CASSPRRRDRGYEQYF
>TRBV19|TRBD1
CASSIGQDRYQETQYF